This is a list of T cell receptor beta chains from one sample in a study of blood T cell repertoires in COVID-19. This table comes from immunoSEQ multiplex PCR, and its TCRdb copy is limited to in-frame clones, with some not included. The sample records 330,000 or so clones, roughly 87% being singletons. The sequenced sample was peripheral blood. These receptors were taken from a man aged 25 to 40 with COVID-19, enrolled during active disease. CDR3s include the opening cysteine and the closing phenylalanine or tryptophan. The D gene is left open where the match is weak. For some rows the clone size is stated as once, few or many, or as a class when expanded; others skip it.

clone_size: NA; cdr3_length: 15; v_call: TRBV7-9; d_call: NA; j_call: TRBJ2-3; cdr3_nt: TGTGCCAGCAGCTCCCAGGACTTCCCAAAGGATACGCAGTATTTT; cdr3_aa: CASSSQDFPKDTQYF
clone_size: NA; cdr3_length: 14; v_call: TRBV28; d_call: NA; j_call: TRBJ2-7; cdr3_nt: TGTGCCAGCAGTTTAAGGGACACCTCCTACGAGCAGTACTTC; cdr3_aa: CASSLRDTSYEQYF
clone_size: once; cdr3_length: 13; v_call: TRBV2; d_call: NA; j_call: TRBJ1-1; cdr3_nt: TGTGCCAGCAGTCCCCCACAGAACACTGAAGCTTTCTTT; cdr3_aa: CASSPPQNTEAFF
clone_size: NA; cdr3_length: 14; v_call: TRBV27; d_call: TRBD1; j_call: TRBJ1-1; cdr3_nt: TGTGCCAGCAGACAAGACAGGGGGCTCACTGAAGCTTTCTTT; cdr3_aa: CASRQDRGLTEAFF
clone_size: once; cdr3_length: 13; v_call: TRBV30; d_call: NA; j_call: TRBJ2-1; cdr3_nt: TGTGCCTGTCTAGCGAGACTCCACCTTCGGCAGTTCTTC; cdr3_aa: CACLARLHLRQFF
clone_size: NA; cdr3_length: 14; v_call: TRBV11-2; d_call: TRBD1; j_call: TRBJ1-3; cdr3_nt: TGTGCCAGCAGCTCCCAGGGGGCTGGAAACACCATATATTTT; cdr3_aa: CASSSQGAGNTIYF
clone_size: once; cdr3_length: 19; v_call: TRBV28; d_call: TRBD2; j_call: TRBJ2-7; cdr3_nt: TGTGCCAGCAGTTCCCCCTTCCGGGGACTAGCGGGAGAGTTGGACGAGCAGTACTTC; cdr3_aa: CASSSPFRGLAGELDEQYF
clone_size: NA; cdr3_length: 14; v_call: TRBV2; d_call: TRBD1; j_call: TRBJ1-2; cdr3_nt: TGTGCCAGCAGTGCGACAGGGGGGGGCTATGGCTACACCTTC; cdr3_aa: CASSATGGGYGYTF
clone_size: few; cdr3_length: 13; v_call: TRBV12-3/TRBV12-4; d_call: NA; j_call: TRBJ2-1; cdr3_nt: TGTGCCAGCAGTTTATCCAGGGACAATGAGCAGTTCTTC; cdr3_aa: CASSLSRDNEQFF
clone_size: NA; cdr3_length: 14; v_call: TRBV27; d_call: TRBD2; j_call: TRBJ2-1; cdr3_nt: TGTGCCAGCATGAGGCTAGCGGGTGACAATGAGCAGTTCTTC; cdr3_aa: CASMRLAGDNEQFF
clone_size: NA; cdr3_length: 16; v_call: TRBV4-3; d_call: NA; j_call: TRBJ2-1; cdr3_nt: TGCGCCAGCAGCCCTACCTGGACTACTTCCTACAATGAGCAGTTCTTC; cdr3_aa: CASSPTWTTSYNEQFF
clone_size: NA; cdr3_length: 13; v_call: TRBV6-2/TRBV6-3; d_call: NA; j_call: TRBJ2-5; cdr3_nt: TGTGCCAGCAGTTACGGACAGAGGGAGACCCAGTACTTC; cdr3_aa: CASSYGQRETQYF
clone_size: NA; cdr3_length: 15; v_call: TRBV5-1; d_call: NA; j_call: TRBJ2-3; cdr3_nt: TGCGCCAGCAGCCTGGACAGTTTTAGCACAGATACGCAGTATTTT; cdr3_aa: CASSLDSFSTDTQYF
clone_size: NA; cdr3_length: 17; v_call: TRBV9; d_call: NA; j_call: TRBJ1-3; cdr3_nt: TGTGCCAGCAGCCATTGGGGGGCGGGGGACTCTGGAAACACCATATATTTT; cdr3_aa: CASSHWGAGDSGNTIYF
clone_size: NA; cdr3_length: 16; v_call: TRBV18; d_call: TRBD1; j_call: TRBJ2-1; cdr3_nt: TGTGCCAGCCAAACCTCCACCGGGACAGGTTACAATGAGCAGTTCTTC; cdr3_aa: CASQTSTGTGYNEQFF
clone_size: NA; cdr3_length: 17; v_call: TRBV5-8; d_call: TRBD1; j_call: TRBJ1-5; cdr3_nt: TGTGCCAGCAGCTCTCCTGGACAGGCCTGGGGCAATCAGCCCCAGCATTTT; cdr3_aa: CASSSPGQAWGNQPQHF
clone_size: NA; cdr3_length: 15; v_call: TRBV5-4; d_call: NA; j_call: TRBJ2-5; cdr3_nt: TGTGCCAGCAGCTTGGTAACAGGGACCCTGGGGACCCAGTACTTC; cdr3_aa: CASSLVTGTLGTQYF
clone_size: NA; cdr3_length: 13; v_call: TRBV30; d_call: TRBD1; j_call: TRBJ1-2; cdr3_nt: TGTGCCTGGAGTTCGACAGGGTTCTATGGCTACACCTTC; cdr3_aa: CAWSSTGFYGYTF
clone_size: few; cdr3_length: 14; v_call: TRBV7-2; d_call: NA; j_call: TRBJ1-1; cdr3_nt: TGTGCCAGCAGCTTAGGTCCAGTTAACACTGAAGCTTTCTTT; cdr3_aa: CASSLGPVNTEAFF
clone_size: NA; cdr3_length: 16; v_call: TRBV25-1; d_call: NA; j_call: TRBJ1-2; cdr3_nt: TGTGCCAGCAGTGAACACACACACCAATCCCCCTATGGCTACACCTTC; cdr3_aa: CASSEHTHQSPYGYTF
clone_size: NA; cdr3_length: 12; v_call: TRBV12-5; d_call: NA; j_call: TRBJ1-1; cdr3_nt: TGTGCTAGTGGTCTCCAGGGAATTGAAGCTTTCTTT; cdr3_aa: CASGLQGIEAFF
clone_size: few; cdr3_length: 11; v_call: TRBV19; d_call: NA; j_call: TRBJ1-2; cdr3_nt: TGTGCCAGTACCCTGGGCCTGGGCTACACCTTC; cdr3_aa: CASTLGLGYTF
clone_size: NA; cdr3_length: 16; v_call: TRBV7-2; d_call: NA; j_call: TRBJ1-2; cdr3_nt: TGTGCCAGCAGCCTCCAATTCGACAGGATTAACTATGGCTACACCTTC; cdr3_aa: CASSLQFDRINYGYTF
clone_size: NA; cdr3_length: 13; v_call: TRBV11-2; d_call: TRBD1; j_call: TRBJ2-7; cdr3_nt: TGTGCCAGCAGCCCAGACAGGGACTACGAGCAGTACTTC; cdr3_aa: CASSPDRDYEQYF
clone_size: NA; cdr3_length: 15; v_call: TRBV9; d_call: TRBD1; j_call: TRBJ2-3; cdr3_nt: TGTGCCAGCAGCGCCCGACAGGGACGGACAGATACGCAGTATTTT; cdr3_aa: CASSARQGRTDTQYF
clone_size: NA; cdr3_length: 13; v_call: TRBV5-5; d_call: NA; j_call: TRBJ1-2; cdr3_nt: TGTGCCAGCAGCTCTGAGGCTAACTATGGCTACACCTTC; cdr3_aa: CASSSEANYGYTF
clone_size: once; cdr3_length: 15; v_call: TRBV9; d_call: TRBD1; j_call: TRBJ1-2; cdr3_nt: TGTGCCAGCAGCGTCGCCGGGACAGGGATATATGGCTACACCTTC; cdr3_aa: CASSVAGTGIYGYTF
clone_size: NA; cdr3_length: 13; v_call: TRBV12-3/TRBV12-4; d_call: NA; j_call: TRBJ1-2; cdr3_nt: TGTGCCAGCAGTTTCAACGAGAACTATGGCTACACCTTC; cdr3_aa: CASSFNENYGYTF
clone_size: NA; cdr3_length: 15; v_call: TRBV28; d_call: TRBD1; j_call: TRBJ2-5; cdr3_nt: TGTGCCAGCAGAGTTGGACAGGGGTTTCGAGAGACCCAGTACTTC; cdr3_aa: CASRVGQGFRETQYF
clone_size: NA; cdr3_length: 16; v_call: TRBV28; d_call: NA; j_call: TRBJ2-7; cdr3_nt: TGTGCCAGCACCCTAGGGGGGGCTGGCGGATCCTACGAGCAGTACTTC; cdr3_aa: CASTLGGAGGSYEQYF
clone_size: NA; cdr3_length: 13; v_call: TRBV10-3; d_call: NA; j_call: TRBJ1-2; cdr3_nt: TGTGCCATCAGCGAACGAGAGTCCTATGGCTACACCTTC; cdr3_aa: CAISERESYGYTF
clone_size: NA; cdr3_length: 15; v_call: TRBV18; d_call: NA; j_call: TRBJ2-5; cdr3_nt: TGTGCCAGCTCACCACCGCTTAACGGTAAAGAGACCCAGTACTTC; cdr3_aa: CASSPPLNGKETQYF
clone_size: NA; cdr3_length: 12; v_call: TRBV28; d_call: TRBD1; j_call: TRBJ2-7; cdr3_nt: TGTGCCAGCAGCTCCCCGGGACAGGGGGACTACTTC; cdr3_aa: CASSSPGQGDYF
clone_size: NA; cdr3_length: 17; v_call: TRBV5-6; d_call: TRBD1; j_call: TRBJ2-7; cdr3_nt: TGTGCCAGCAGCTTGAGGGTGGACAGGGGCTTTTCCTACGAGCAGTACTTC; cdr3_aa: CASSLRVDRGFSYEQYF
clone_size: NA; cdr3_length: 16; v_call: TRBV7-9; d_call: NA; j_call: TRBJ2-7; cdr3_nt: TGTGCCAGCAGCTTAGATGTTGGGACACAGACCTACGAGCAGTACTTC; cdr3_aa: CASSLDVGTQTYEQYF
clone_size: NA; cdr3_length: 15; v_call: TRBV19; d_call: TRBD1; j_call: TRBJ2-2; cdr3_nt: TGTGCCAGTAGTGTGGGACAGGGGGTTCCCGGGGAGCTGTTTTTT; cdr3_aa: CASSVGQGVPGELFF
clone_size: once; cdr3_length: 18; v_call: TRBV5-1; d_call: TRBD2; j_call: TRBJ2-5; cdr3_nt: TGCGCCAGCAGCTTCGGACTAGCGGGGGCCCGGGCGGGGGAGACCCAGTACTTC; cdr3_aa: CASSFGLAGARAGETQYF
clone_size: NA; cdr3_length: 13; v_call: TRBV6-2/TRBV6-3; d_call: TRBD1; j_call: TRBJ2-7; cdr3_nt: TGTGCCAGCAGTGACAGGGAATCCTACGAGCAGTACTTC; cdr3_aa: CASSDRESYEQYF
clone_size: NA; cdr3_length: 14; v_call: TRBV9; d_call: NA; j_call: TRBJ2-3; cdr3_nt: TGTGCCAGCAGCGCCTTTTCGGGCACAGATACGCAGTATTTT; cdr3_aa: CASSAFSGTDTQYF
clone_size: few; cdr3_length: 13; v_call: TRBV27; d_call: NA; j_call: TRBJ2-1; cdr3_nt: TGTGCCAGCAGTTTATCTGAGTACAATGAGCAGTTCTTC; cdr3_aa: CASSLSEYNEQFF
clone_size: NA; cdr3_length: 13; v_call: TRBV6-5; d_call: NA; j_call: TRBJ1-1; cdr3_nt: TGTGCCAGCAGTCTACAGAAGAACACTGAAGCTTTCTTT; cdr3_aa: CASSLQKNTEAFF
clone_size: NA; cdr3_length: 14; v_call: TRBV5-6; d_call: NA; j_call: TRBJ1-5; cdr3_nt: TGTGCCAGCAGCTTTAGGGGTAGCAATCAGCCCCAGCATTTT; cdr3_aa: CASSFRGSNQPQHF
clone_size: NA; cdr3_length: 14; v_call: TRBV18; d_call: NA; j_call: TRBJ2-7; cdr3_nt: TGTGCCAGCTCCCCTCCGCGGGACTCCTACGAGCAGTACTTC; cdr3_aa: CASSPPRDSYEQYF
clone_size: NA; cdr3_length: 15; v_call: TRBV4-1; d_call: TRBD1; j_call: TRBJ2-7; cdr3_nt: TGCGCCAGCAGCCAAGAAGTGACAGGGACCTACGAGCAGTACTTC; cdr3_aa: CASSQEVTGTYEQYF
clone_size: NA; cdr3_length: 13; v_call: TRBV7-2; d_call: TRBD1; j_call: TRBJ1-2; cdr3_nt: TGTGCCAGCAGTCCCGCACAGGGGGGTGGCTACACCTTC; cdr3_aa: CASSPAQGGGYTF
clone_size: NA; cdr3_length: 16; v_call: TRBV7-3; d_call: TRBD1; j_call: TRBJ1-1; cdr3_nt: TGTGCCAGCAGCCCTACAGGGGTCGCCAGAATCACTGAAGCTTTCTTT; cdr3_aa: CASSPTGVARITEAFF
clone_size: NA; cdr3_length: 17; v_call: TRBV19; d_call: TRBD1; j_call: TRBJ2-1; cdr3_nt: TGTGCCAGTAGTACCACTACCGGGACAGCGGCCCGGAATGAGCAGTTCTTC; cdr3_aa: CASSTTTGTAARNEQFF
clone_size: NA; cdr3_length: 16; v_call: TRBV6-2/TRBV6-3; d_call: TRBD2; j_call: TRBJ2-3; cdr3_nt: TGTGCCAGCAGTTACGCTGGATTAGCGGGAGGATATACGCAGTATTTT; cdr3_aa: CASSYAGLAGGYTQYF
clone_size: once; cdr3_length: 18; v_call: TRBV5-6; d_call: TRBD1; j_call: TRBJ1-2; cdr3_nt: TGTGCCAGCAGTGCCGGGACAGGGCCCCCCAACTTGCCCTATGGCTACACCTTC; cdr3_aa: CASSAGTGPPNLPYGYTF
clone_size: once; cdr3_length: 15; v_call: TRBV7-9; d_call: TRBD1; j_call: TRBJ2-7; cdr3_nt: TGTGCCAGCAGTCGACGGACAGGGGCTATCTACGAGCAGTACTTC; cdr3_aa: CASSRRTGAIYEQYF
clone_size: NA; cdr3_length: 17; v_call: TRBV7-2; d_call: TRBD2; j_call: TRBJ2-3; cdr3_nt: TGTGCCAGCAGCTTAGCAGTCGGACTAGCGGGCACAGATACGCAGTATTTT; cdr3_aa: CASSLAVGLAGTDTQYF
clone_size: NA; cdr3_length: 17; v_call: TRBV4-2; d_call: NA; j_call: TRBJ2-1; cdr3_nt: TGTGCCAGCAGCCAAGATTTCGGAGGGCGTAGGGACAATGAGCAGTTCTTC; cdr3_aa: CASSQDFGGRRDNEQFF
clone_size: NA; cdr3_length: 11; v_call: TRBV28; d_call: NA; j_call: TRBJ2-7; cdr3_nt: TGTGCCAGCAGTTCCCGGTACGAGCAGTACTTC; cdr3_aa: CASSSRYEQYF